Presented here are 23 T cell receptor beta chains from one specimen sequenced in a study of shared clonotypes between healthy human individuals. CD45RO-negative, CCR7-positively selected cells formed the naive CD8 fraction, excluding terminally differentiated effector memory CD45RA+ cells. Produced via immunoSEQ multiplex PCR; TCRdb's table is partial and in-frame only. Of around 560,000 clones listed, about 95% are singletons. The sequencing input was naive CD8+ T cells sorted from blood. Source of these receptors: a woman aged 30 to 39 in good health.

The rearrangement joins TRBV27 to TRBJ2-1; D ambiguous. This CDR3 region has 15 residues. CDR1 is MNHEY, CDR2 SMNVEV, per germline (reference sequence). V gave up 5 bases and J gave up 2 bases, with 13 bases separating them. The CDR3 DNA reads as TGTGCCAGCAGTCCTAATACTGTCCCCTACAATGAGCAGTTCTTC. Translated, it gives CASSPNTVPYNEQFF.

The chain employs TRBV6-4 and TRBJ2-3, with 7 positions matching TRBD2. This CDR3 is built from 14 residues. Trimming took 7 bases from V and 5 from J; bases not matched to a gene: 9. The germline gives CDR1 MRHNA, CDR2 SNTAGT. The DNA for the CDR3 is TGTGCCAGCACGTGGGAGGGGATTCTAGATACGCAGTATTTT. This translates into CASTWEGILDTQYF.

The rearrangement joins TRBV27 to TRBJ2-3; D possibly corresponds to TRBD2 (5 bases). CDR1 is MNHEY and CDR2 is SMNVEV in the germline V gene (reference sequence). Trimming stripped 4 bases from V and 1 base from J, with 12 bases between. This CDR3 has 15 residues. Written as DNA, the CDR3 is TGTGCCAGCAGTTCCGAGCCCGGGGGCACAGATACGCAGTATTTT. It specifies CASSSEPGGTDTQYF.

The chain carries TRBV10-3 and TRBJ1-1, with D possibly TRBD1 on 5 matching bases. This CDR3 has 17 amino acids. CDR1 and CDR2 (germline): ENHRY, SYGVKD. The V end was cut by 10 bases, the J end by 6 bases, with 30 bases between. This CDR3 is CATSDRGVEGNFPEAFF. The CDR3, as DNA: TGTGCCACCTCGGACCGGGGCGTGGAGGGCAATTTTCCTGAAGCTTTCTTT.

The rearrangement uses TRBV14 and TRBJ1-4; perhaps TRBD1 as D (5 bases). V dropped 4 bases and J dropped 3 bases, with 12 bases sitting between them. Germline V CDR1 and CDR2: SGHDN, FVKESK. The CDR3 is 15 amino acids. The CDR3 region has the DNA TGTGCCAGCAGCCTCCAGGGAGGCGCTAATGAAAAACTGTTTTTT. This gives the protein CASSLQGGANEKLFF.

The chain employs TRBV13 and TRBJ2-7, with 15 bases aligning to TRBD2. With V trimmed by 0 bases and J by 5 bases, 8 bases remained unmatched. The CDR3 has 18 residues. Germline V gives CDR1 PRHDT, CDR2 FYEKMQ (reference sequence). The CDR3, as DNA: TGTGCCAGCAGCTTAGGAGGGACTAGCGGGAGGTCGGGGAACGAGCAGTACTTC. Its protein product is CASSLGGTSGRSGNEQYF.

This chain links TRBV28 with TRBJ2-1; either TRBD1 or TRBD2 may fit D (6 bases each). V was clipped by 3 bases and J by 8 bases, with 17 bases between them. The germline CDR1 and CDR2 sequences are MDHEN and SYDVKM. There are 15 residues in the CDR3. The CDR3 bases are TGTGCCAGCAGTTTGGGGGCGGGACGGATCGATGAGCAGTTCTTC. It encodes CASSLGAGRIDEQFF. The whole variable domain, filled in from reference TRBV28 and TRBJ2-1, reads DVKVTQSSRYLVKRTGEKVFLECVQDMDHENMFWYRQDPGLGLRLIYFSYDVKMKEKGDIPEGYSVSREKKERFSLILESASTNQTSMYLCASSLGAGRIDEQFFGPGTRLTVL.

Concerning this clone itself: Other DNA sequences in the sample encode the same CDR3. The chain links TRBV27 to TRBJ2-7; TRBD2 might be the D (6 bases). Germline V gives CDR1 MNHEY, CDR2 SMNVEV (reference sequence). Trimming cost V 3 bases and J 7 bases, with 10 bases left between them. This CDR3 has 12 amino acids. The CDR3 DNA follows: TGTGCCAGCAGTTTCGGAGGAGGGGAGCAGTACTTC. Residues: CASSFGGGEQYF.

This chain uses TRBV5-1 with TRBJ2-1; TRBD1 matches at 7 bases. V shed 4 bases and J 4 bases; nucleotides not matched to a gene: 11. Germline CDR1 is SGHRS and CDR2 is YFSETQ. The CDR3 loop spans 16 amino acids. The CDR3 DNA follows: TGCGCCAGCAGCGGCCTGGGCAGGGGGATTTACAATGAGCAGTTCTTC. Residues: CASSGLGRGIYNEQFF.

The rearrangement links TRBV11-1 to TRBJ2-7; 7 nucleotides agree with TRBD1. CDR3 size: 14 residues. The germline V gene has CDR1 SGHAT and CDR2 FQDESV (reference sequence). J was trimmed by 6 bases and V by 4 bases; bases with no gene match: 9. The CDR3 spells CASSSKDRPREQYF. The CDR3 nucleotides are TGTGCCAGCAGCTCCAAGGACAGGCCCCGCGAGCAGTACTTC.

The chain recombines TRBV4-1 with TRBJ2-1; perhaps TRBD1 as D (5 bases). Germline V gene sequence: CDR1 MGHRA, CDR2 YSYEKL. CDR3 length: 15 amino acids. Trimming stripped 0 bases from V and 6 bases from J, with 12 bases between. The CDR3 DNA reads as TGCGCCAGCAGCCAAGATCCTCTGGGGCGCAATGAGCAGTTCTTC. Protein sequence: CASSQDPLGRNEQFF.

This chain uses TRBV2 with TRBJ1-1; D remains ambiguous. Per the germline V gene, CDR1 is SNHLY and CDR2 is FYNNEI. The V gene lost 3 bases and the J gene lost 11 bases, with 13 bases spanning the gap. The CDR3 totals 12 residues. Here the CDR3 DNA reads TGTGCCAGCAGTGACACGGGAAAATGGGCTTTCTTT. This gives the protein CASSDTGKWAFF.

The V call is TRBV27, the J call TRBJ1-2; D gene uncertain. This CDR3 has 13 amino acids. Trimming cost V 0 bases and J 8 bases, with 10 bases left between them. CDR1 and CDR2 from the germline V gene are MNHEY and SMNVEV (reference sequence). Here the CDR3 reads CASSLSQEKGYTF. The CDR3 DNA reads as TGTGCCAGCAGTTTATCGCAGGAGAAGGGCTACACCTTC.

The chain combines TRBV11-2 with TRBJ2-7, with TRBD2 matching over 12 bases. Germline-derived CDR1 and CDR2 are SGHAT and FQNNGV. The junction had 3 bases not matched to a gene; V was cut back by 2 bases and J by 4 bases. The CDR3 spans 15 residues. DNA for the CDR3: TGTGCCAGCAGCTTACTAGCGGGAGGGCCTTACGAGCAGTACTTC. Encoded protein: CASSLLAGGPYEQYF.

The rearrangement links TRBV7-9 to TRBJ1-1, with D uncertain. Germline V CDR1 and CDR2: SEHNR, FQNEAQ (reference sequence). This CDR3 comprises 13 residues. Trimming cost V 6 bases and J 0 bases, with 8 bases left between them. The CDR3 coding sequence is TGTGCCAGCAGGATTAGACTGAACACTGAAGCTTTCTTT. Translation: CASRIRLNTEAFF.

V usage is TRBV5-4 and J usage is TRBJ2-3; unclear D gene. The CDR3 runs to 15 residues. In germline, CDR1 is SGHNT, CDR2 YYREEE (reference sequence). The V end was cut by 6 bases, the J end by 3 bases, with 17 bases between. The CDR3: CASNLDGVLTDTQYF. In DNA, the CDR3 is TGTGCCAGCAACCTAGATGGAGTGTTAACAGATACGCAGTATTTT.

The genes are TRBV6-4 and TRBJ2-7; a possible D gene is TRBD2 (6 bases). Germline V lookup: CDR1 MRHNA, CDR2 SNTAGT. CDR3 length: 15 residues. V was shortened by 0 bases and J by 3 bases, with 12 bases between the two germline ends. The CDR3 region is CASSDSGGTDYEQYF. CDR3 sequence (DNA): TGTGCCAGCAGTGACTCGGGCGGGACCGACTACGAGCAGTACTTC.

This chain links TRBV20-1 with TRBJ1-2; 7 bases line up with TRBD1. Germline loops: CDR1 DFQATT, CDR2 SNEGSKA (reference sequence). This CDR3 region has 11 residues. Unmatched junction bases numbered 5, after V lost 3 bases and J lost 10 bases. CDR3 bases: TGCAGTGCTAGGGGGACAGATCCCTACACCTTC. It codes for CSARGTDPYTF.

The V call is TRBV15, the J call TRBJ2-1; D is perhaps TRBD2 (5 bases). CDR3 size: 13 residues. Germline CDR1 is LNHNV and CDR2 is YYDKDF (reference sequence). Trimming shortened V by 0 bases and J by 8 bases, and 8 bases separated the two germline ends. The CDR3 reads CATSRDREDEQFF. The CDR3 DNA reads TGTGCCACCAGCAGAGATCGGGAAGATGAGCAGTTCTTC.

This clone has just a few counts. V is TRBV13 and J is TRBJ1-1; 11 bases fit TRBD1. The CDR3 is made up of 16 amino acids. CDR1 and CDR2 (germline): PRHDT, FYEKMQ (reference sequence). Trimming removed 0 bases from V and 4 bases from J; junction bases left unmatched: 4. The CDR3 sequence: CASSLGLGTGGTEAFF. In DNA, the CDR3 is TGTGCCAGCAGCTTAGGCCTTGGGACAGGGGGCACTGAAGCTTTCTTT.

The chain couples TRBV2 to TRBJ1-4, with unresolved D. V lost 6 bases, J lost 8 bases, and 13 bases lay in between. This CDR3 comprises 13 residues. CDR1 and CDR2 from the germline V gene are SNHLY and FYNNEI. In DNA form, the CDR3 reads TGTGCCAGCAGCCGAATCATTGAGGAAAAACTGTTTTTT. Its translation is CASSRIIEEKLFF.

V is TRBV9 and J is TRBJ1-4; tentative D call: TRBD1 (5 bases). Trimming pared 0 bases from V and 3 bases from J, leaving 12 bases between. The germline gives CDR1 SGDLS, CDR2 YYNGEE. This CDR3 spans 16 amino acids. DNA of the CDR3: TGTGCCAGCAGCGTAGGGGACCGCACGCCTAATGAAAAACTGTTTTTT. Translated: CASSVGDRTPNEKLFF.

This CDR3 reads CATLGTATSYEQYF. The CDR3 bases are TGTGCCACCCTGGGGACAGCCACCTCCTACGAGCAGTACTTC. The chain recombines TRBV15 with TRBJ2-5, with 7 bases lining up with TRBD1. With the DNA end fitting TRBJ2-7 better, the J assignment may be wrong. CDR1 LNHNV and CDR2 YYDKDF come from the germline V gene (reference sequence). CDR3 size: 14 residues.